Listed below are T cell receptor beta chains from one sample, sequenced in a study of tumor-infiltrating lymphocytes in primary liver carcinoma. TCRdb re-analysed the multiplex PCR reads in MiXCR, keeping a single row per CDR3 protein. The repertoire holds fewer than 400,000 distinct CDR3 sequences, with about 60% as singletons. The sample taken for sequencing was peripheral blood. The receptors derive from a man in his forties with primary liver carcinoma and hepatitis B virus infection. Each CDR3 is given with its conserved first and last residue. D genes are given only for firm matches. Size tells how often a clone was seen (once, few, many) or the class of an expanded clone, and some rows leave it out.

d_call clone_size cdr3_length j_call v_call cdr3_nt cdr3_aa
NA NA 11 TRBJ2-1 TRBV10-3 TGTGCCATCAGTGAAGACAATGAGCAGTTCTTC CAISEDNEQFF
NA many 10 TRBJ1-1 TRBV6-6 TGTGCCAGCGGGGACACTGAAGCTTTCTTT CASGDTEAFF
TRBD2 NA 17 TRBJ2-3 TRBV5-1 TGCGCCAGCAACTGGGAGGCGGGAGGCACCCCTGCGGATACGCAGTATTTT CASNWEAGGTPADTQYF
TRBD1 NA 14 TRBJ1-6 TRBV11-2 TGTGCCAGCAGCACCGGGACAGGACTAGGACACCTCCACTTT CASSTGTGLGHLHF
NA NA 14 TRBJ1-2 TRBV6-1 TGTGCCAGAGGGGACCACAGGAGTAACTATGGCTACACCTTC CARGDHRSNYGYTF
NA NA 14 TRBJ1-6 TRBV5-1 TGCGCCAGCAGCGAGGGGAGGGTCGGCTCACCCCTCCACTTT CASSEGRVGSPLHF
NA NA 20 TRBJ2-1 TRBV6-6 TGTGCCAGCAGTCTACTGGAGGGCAGGGCCACTATCGGGCCCTACAATGAGCAGTTCTTC CASSLLEGRATIGPYNEQFF
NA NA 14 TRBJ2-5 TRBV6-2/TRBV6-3 TGTGCCAGCAGTTACTCTCTAGTAGCTGAGACCGAGTACTTC CASSYSLVAETEYF
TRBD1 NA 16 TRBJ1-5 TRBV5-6 TGTGCCAGCAGCCGTGGGGACAGGCTACTAGAGAAGCCCCAGCATTTT CASSRGDRLLEKPQHF
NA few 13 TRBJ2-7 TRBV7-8 TGTGCCAGCAGCTCTCTACCACGGGACATGGGGCCTTTC CASSSLPRDMGPF
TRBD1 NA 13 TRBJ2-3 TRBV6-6 TGTGCCAGCAGCACAGGGGGTAGAGATATGCAGTATTTT CASSTGGRDMQYF
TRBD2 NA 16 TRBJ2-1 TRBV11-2 TGTGCCAGGAGTCCGACTAGCGGGAGGGCCTCGGGTGAGCAGTCCTTC CARSPTSGRASGEQSF
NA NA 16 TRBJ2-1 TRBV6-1 TGTGCCAGCAGTGAGACCCGCGGGATAGTTGACGATGAGCAGTTCTTC CASSETRGIVDDEQFF
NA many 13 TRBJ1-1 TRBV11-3 TGTGCCAGCAGCGCGGGAGGTAACACTGAAGCTTTCTTT CASSAGGNTEAFF
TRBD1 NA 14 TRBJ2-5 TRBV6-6 TGTGCCAGCAGTGCCATCAGGGGGCAAGAGACCCAGTACTTC CASSAIRGQETQYF
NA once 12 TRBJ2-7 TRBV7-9 TGTGCCAGCAGCGTAGAATTCTACGAGCAGTGCTTC CASSVEFYEQCF
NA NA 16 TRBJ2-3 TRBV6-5 TGTGCCAGCAGTTACTCTTTAGAGGGGTACACAGATACACAGTATTTT CASSYSLEGYTDTQYF
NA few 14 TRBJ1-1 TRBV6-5 TGTGCCAGCAGTTACCGGACAGTGAACACTGAAGCTTTCTTT CASSYRTVNTEAFF
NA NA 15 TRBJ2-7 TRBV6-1 TGTGCCAGCAGTGAAGACAGGGTGAGTCCCTACGAGCAGTACTTC CASSEDRVSPYEQYF
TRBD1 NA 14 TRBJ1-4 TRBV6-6 TGTGCCAGTTGCTCGGGACAGGGAAATGAAAAACTGTTTTTT CASCSGQGNEKLFF
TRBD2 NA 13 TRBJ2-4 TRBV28 TGTGCCAGCAGCCCCTCGAGAGCGGGAGGGCCCCGTTTC CASSPSRAGGPRF
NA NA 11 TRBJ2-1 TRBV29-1 TGCAGTACCCTATTGGGCTATGAGCAGTTCTTC CSTLLGYEQFF
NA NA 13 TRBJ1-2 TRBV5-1 TGCGCCAGCAGCAACCCAGGGGTCTATGGCTACACCTTC CASSNPGVYGYTF
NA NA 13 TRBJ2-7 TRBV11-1 TGTGCCAGCGAACGTGGAGGAGTGCAGGATCAGTACTTC CASERGGVQDQYF
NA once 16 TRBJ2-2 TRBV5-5 TGTGTCAGCAGCATATTAGACAGGACGAACACCGTGGAGCTGTTTTTT CVSSILDRTNTVELFF
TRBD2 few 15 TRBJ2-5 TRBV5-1 TGCGCCAGCAGCTATCGGACTAGCGGTACTAAGACCCAGTACTTC CASSYRTSGTKTQYF
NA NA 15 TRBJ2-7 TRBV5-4 TGTGCCAGCAGCTTGGATAGGGCGAACTCCTACGAGCAGTACTTC CASSLDRANSYEQYF
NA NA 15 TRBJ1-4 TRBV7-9 TGTGTCAGCAGCTTAGAGGGCAGGGGCGATGAAAAACTGTTTTTT CVSSLEGRGDEKLFF
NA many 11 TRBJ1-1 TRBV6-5 TGTGCCGTAGGCGGGGATACTGAAGCTTTCTTT CAVGGDTEAFF
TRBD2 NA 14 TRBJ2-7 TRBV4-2 TGTGCCAGCAGCCCGGCCCTTGGCGGGAGGGAGCAGTACTTC CASSPALGGREQYF
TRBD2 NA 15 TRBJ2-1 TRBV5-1 TGCGCCAGCAGCTTGGGGGGACTAGACCACAATGAGCAGTTCTTC CASSLGGLDHNEQFF
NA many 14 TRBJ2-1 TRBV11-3 TGTGCCAGCAGCTTAAAGCCGAACTACAATGAGCAGTTCTTC CASSLKPNYNEQFF
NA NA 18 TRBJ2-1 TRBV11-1 TGTGTCAGCAGGTGGGGACTCACCGTTTCGAGCTCCTACAATGAGCAGTTCTTC CVSRWGLTVSSSYNEQFF
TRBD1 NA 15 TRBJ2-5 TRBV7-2 TGTGCCAGCAGCGACAGGGGGCGGGTTGAAGAGACCCAGTACTTC CASSDRGRVEETQYF
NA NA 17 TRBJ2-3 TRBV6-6 TGTGCCAGCAGTTACGGGTTGGGGTGCGACCACACAGATACGCAGTATTTT CASSYGLGCDHTDTQYF
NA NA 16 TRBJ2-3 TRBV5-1 TGCGTCAGCAGCCTGGACCCAACGAGGGCGACAGATACGCAGTATTTT CVSSLDPTRATDTQYF
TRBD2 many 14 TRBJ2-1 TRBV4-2 TGTGCCAGCAGCCAAGAAAGGCTAGCGGGAGGGCAGTTCTTC CASSQERLAGGQFF
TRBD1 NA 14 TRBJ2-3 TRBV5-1 TGCGCCAGCAGACGCGGACAGGGGCCAGATGCGCAGTATTTT CASRRGQGPDAQYF
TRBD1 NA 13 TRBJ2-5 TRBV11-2 TGTGCCGGCAGCGACAGGGTCATGGGGACCCAGTACTTC CAGSDRVMGTQYF
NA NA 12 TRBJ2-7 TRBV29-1 TGCAGCATTGGGAGACAGACCTACGAGCAGTACTTC CSIGRQTYEQYF
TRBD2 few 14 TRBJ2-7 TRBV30 TGTGCCTGGAGTGCTTCTAGCGGGAGTGACGAGCAGTACTTC CAWSASSGSDEQYF
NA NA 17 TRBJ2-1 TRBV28 TGTGCCAGCAGCTCAAATAAGGGGGACTACCTCCAGGATGAGCAGTTCTTC CASSSNKGDYLQDEQFF
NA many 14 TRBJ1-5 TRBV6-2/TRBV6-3 TGTGCCAGCAGTCTAGGGACTAGCAATCAGCCCCAGCATTTT CASSLGTSNQPQHF